This T cell receptor (beta chain) appears in the sequencing data of a study of blood T cells in healthy people across ages. Study-level findings and limits: Relative to aged donors, long-lived donors carried more naive CD4+ cells and displayed higher diversity.

A second 7 to 11 cycle PCR used barcoded and J-beta primers. TCRdb re-analysed the 5' RACE reads in MiXCR, keeping a single row per CDR3 protein. The repertoire holds about 940,000 distinct CDR3 sequences, with 48% as singletons. Details on this clonotype: What it recognizes is unknown.

The TCR sequence derives from a young man in good health. The sample consisted of blood.

CDR3 DNA: TGTGCCAGCAGTTACTCCGTCAGGGGGACAGATACGCAGTATTTT. Translation gives CASSYSVRGTDTQYF. The chain combines TRBV6-5 with TRBJ2-3, with TRBD1 matching over 7 bases. The CDR3 has 15 amino acids. The V gene end was trimmed by 0 bases and the J gene end by 3 bases; junction bases not matched to a gene: 3. CDR1 and CDR2 from the germline V gene are MNHEY and SVGAGI.